The clone carrying this T cell receptor beta chain was seen at least ten times. Antigen: not known. This CDR3 has 14 residues. The ends lost 0 bases at V and 4 bases at J; junction bases unmatched: 3. Germline V gives CDR1 SGDLS, CDR2 YYNGEE. Exclusions: uncontrolled infection, other autoimmune disease, pregnancy, lactation. Used for diagnoses were clinical symptoms, serum thyroxine and TRAb, thyroid ultrasound and orbital computed tomography. The source of the PBMCs was more than 9.5 ml of fresh peripheral blood. The source material, RNA transcripts, was used to amplify TCR beta CDR3 regions. With the HTBI primer set, the TCR CDR3 went through a first round of RT-PCR. TCRdb reprocessed the multiplex PCR reads via MiXCR and lists one record per CDR3 protein. The sample yields 600,000 to 700,000 distinct CDR3 sequences, 14% to 15% seen once. This specimen comes from a study of T cells in Graves' hyperthyroidism and ophthalmopathy. Study-level results: From stable hyperthyroidism, ophthalmopathy was set apart by a 13 V-J model.

Sequencing used blood. The receptor comes from a middle-aged woman with Graves' ophthalmopathy. This chain uses TRBV9 with TRBJ1-1, with 7 bases identical to TRBD1. In nucleotides, the CDR3 is TGTGCCAGCAGCGTAGGCTCAGGGGGCACTGAAGCTTTCTTT. The encoded protein is CASSVGSGGTEAFF.